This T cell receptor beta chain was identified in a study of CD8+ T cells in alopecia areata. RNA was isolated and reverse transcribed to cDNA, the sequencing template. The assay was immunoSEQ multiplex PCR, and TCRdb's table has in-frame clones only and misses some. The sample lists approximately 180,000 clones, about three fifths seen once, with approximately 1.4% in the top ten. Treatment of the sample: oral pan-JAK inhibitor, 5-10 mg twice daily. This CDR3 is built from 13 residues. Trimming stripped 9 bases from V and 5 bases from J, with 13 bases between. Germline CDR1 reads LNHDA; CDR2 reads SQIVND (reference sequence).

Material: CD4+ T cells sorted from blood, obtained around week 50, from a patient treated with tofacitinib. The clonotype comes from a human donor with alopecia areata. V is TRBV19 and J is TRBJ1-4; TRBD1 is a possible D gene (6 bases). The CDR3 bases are TGTGCCAGCGAGAGGACAGTCAATGAAAAACTGTTTTTT. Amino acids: CASERTVNEKLFF. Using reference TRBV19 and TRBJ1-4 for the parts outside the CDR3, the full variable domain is DGGITQSPKYLFRKEGQNVTLSCEQNLNHDAMYWYRQDPGQGLRLIYYSQIVNDFQKGDIAEGYSVSREKKESFPLTVTSAQKNPTAFYLCASERTVNEKLFFGSGTQLSVL.